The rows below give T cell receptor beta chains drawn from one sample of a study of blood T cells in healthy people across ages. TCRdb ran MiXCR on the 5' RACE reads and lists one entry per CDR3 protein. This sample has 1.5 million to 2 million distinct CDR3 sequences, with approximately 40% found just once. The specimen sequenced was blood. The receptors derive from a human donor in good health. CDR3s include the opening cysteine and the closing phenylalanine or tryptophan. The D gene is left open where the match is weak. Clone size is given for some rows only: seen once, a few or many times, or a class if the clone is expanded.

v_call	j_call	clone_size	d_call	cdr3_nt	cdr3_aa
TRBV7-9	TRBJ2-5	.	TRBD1	TGTGCCAGCAGCCCCCGGGACAGCTGGCCTCAAGAGACCCAGTACTTC	CASSPRDSWPQETQYF
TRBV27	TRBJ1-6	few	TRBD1	TGTGCCAGCAGTTTCTCCAGGGGGCGTAATTCACCCCTCCACTTT	CASSFSRGRNSPLHF
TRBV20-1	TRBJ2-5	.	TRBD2	TGCAGTGCTTCCCCTGCGACTAGCGTGGGGGAGACCCAGTACTTC	CSASPATSVGETQYF
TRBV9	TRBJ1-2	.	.	TGTGCCAGCAGCGTAGGGAATTATAACTATGGCTACACCTTC	CASSVGNYNYGYTF
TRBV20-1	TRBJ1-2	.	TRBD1	TGCAGTGCAAGGAGGACAGGGGGCATCTATGGCTACACCTTC	CSARRTGGIYGYTF
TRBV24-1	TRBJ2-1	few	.	TGTGCCGCCTCAGGGCGGGGTGCCTACAATGAGCAGTTCTTC	CAASGRGAYNEQFF
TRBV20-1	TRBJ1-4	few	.	TGCAGTGCTAGAGCCCGCGTTGCAACTAATGAAAAACTGTTTTTT	CSARARVATNEKLFF
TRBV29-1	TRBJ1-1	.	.	TGCAGCGTTGAAGACGGGGCTGTAAGAGCTTTCTTT	CSVEDGAVRAFF
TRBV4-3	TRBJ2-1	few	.	TGCGCCAGCAGCCAAGATACTAGTGAGGGCGATGAGCAGTTCTTC	CASSQDTSEGDEQFF
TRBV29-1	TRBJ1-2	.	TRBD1	TGCAGCGTATCCCCAGGGGGCAGTTATGGCTACACCTTC	CSVSPGGSYGYTF
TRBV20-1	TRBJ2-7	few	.	TGCAGTGCTAGAATGGGGGGCGTGGTCGAGCAGTACTTC	CSARMGGVVEQYF
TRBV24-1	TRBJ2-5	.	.	TGTGCCACCAGTGACCCCGGGGCGCCGCACGGGGAGACCCAGTACTTC	CATSDPGAPHGETQYF
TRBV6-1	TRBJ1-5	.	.	TGTGCCAGCACCTCGGCGGGGGATCAGCCCCAGCATTTT	CASTSAGDQPQHF
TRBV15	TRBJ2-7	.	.	TGTGCCACCAGCACGCCGCAGGGGGGCAACGAGCAGTACTTC	CATSTPQGGNEQYF
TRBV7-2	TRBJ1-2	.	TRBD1	TGTGCCAGCAGCTTAGCGGGACAGGGGGCAGGGGGCTACACCTTC	CASSLAGQGAGGYTF
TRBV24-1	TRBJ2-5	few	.	TGTGCCACCAGTGATTTGATGGCGAAGACCCAGTACTTC	CATSDLMAKTQYF
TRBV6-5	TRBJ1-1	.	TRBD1	TGTGCCAGCAGTTACTGCCAGGGGGCAACTGAAGCTTTCTTT	CASSYCQGATEAFF
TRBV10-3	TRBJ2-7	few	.	TGTGCCATCAGTGCCCCAGGGGCGGATTACGAGCAGTACTTC	CAISAPGADYEQYF
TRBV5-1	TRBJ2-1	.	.	TGCGCCACCCGAAGGGCAGCCTCCGATGAGCAGTTCTTC	CATRRAASDEQFF
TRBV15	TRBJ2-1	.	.	TGTGCCACCAGCCCACCGGGACTCGACAATGAGCAGTTCTTC	CATSPPGLDNEQFF
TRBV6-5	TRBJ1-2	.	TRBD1	TGTGCCAGCAGTTACTCGAGATCGGATGGCGGCTGGGACAGTGGGGACTATGGCTACACCTTC	CASSYSRSDGGWDSGDYGYTF
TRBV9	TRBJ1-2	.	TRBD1	TGTGCCAGCAGCGTAGGATGGACAGGGAACTATGGCTACACCTTC	CASSVGWTGNYGYTF
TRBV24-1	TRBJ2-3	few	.	TGTGCCACCAGTGACGGAAGCACAGATACGCAGTATTTT	CATSDGSTDTQYF